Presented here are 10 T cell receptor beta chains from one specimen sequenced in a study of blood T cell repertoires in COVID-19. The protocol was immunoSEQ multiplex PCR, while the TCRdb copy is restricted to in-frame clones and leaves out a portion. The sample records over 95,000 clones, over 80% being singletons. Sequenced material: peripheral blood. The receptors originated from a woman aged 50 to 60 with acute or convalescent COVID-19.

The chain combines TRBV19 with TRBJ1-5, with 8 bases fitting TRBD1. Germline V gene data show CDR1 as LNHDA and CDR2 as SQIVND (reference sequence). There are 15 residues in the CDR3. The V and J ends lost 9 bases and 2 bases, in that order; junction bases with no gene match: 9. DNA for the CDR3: TGTGCCAGATCGGACAGGGAAGAGGGCAATCAGCCCCAGCATTTT. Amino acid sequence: CARSDREEGNQPQHF.

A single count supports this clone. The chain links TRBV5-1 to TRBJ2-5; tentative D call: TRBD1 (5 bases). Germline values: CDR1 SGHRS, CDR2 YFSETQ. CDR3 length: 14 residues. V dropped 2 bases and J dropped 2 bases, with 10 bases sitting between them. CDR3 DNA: TGCGCCAGCAGCTTCTCAGGGTTTCAAGAGACCCAGTACTTC. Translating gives CASSFSGFQETQYF.

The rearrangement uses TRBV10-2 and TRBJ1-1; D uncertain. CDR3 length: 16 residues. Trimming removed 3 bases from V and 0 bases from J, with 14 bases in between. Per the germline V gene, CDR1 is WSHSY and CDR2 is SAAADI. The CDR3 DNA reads TGCGCCAGCAGTGAATTTGAGCACCTCTTGAACACTGAAGCTTTCTTT. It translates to CASSEFEHLLNTEAFF.

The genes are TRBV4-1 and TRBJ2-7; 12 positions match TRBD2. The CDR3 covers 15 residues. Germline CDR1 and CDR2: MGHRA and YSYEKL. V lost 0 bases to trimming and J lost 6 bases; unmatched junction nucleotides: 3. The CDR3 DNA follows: TGCGCCAGCAGCCAAGATCCTAGCGGGGGGGCCGAGCAGTACTTC. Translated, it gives CASSQDPSGGAEQYF.

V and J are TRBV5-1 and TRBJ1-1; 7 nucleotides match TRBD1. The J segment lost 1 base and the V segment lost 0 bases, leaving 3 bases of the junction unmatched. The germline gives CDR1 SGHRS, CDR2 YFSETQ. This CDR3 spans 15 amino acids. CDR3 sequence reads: CASSLGQGGNTEAFF. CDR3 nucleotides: TGCGCCAGCAGCTTGGGACAGGGAGGGAACACTGAAGCTTTCTTT.

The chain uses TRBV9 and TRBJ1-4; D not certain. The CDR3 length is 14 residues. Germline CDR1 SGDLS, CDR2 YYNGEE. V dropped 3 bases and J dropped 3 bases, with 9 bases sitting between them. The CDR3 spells CASSAQVSNEKLFF. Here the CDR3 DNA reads TGTGCCAGCAGCGCGCAGGTTTCTAATGAAAAACTGTTTTTT.

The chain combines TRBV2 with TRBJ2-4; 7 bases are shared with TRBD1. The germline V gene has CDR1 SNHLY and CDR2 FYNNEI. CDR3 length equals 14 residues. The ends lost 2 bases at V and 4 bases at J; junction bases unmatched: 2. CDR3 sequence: CASSESGQKNIQYF. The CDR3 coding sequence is TGTGCCAGCAGTGAATCGGGACAGAAAAACATTCAGTACTTC.

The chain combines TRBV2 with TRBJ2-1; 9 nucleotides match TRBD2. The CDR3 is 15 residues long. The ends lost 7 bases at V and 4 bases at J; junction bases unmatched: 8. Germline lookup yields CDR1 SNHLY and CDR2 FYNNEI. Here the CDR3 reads CASILAGTGYNEQFF. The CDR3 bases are TGTGCCAGCATCCTAGCGGGAACGGGATACAATGAGCAGTTCTTC.

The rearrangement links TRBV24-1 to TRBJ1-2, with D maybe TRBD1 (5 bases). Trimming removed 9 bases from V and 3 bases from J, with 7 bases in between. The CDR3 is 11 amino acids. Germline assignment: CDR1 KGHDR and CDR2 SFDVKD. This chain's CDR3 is CATRGDYGYTF. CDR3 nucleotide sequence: TGTGCCACCCGGGGGGACTATGGCTACACCTTC.

The CDR3 protein is CASSLGNRVRRPQHF. The CDR3, as DNA: TGTGCCAGCAGCTTGGGGAACAGGGTTCGTCGGCCCCAGCATTTT. V is TRBV5-8 and J is TRBJ1-5, with a possible D match to TRBD1 (6 bases). V gave up 0 bases and J gave up 9 bases, with 16 bases separating them. The CDR3 loop spans 15 amino acids. Germline V gives CDR1 SGHTS, CDR2 YDEGEE.